This entry lists 11 T cell receptor beta chains sequenced from one sample in a study of CD8+CD57+ T cells in acquired aplastic anemia. Profiles of TCR beta VDJ and CDR3 were generated from a genomic DNA template. Each CDR3 protein gets one entry after TCRdb re-called the reads with MiXCR. The sample consists of about 160,000 distinct CDR3 sequences, approximately 43% of them appearing once. Sequenced input: sorted CD4+, CD8+, or CD8+CD57+ T cells (not recorded which) from PBMCs. The receptors originated from a human donor in good health.

The chain carries TRBV4-1 and TRBJ2-5; D gene unclear. The CDR3 consists of 14 residues. V gave up 1 base and J gave up 2 bases, with 8 bases separating them. The V gene's germline CDR1 is MGHRA and CDR2 YSYEKL. The CDR3 reads CASSQVGSQETQYF. The CDR3 DNA sequence: TGCGCCAGCAGCCAAGTTGGCAGTCAAGAGACCCAGTACTTC.

The V call is TRBV6-4, the J call TRBJ2-4; D is uncertain. CDR1 and CDR2 from the germline V gene are MRHNA and SNTAGT. The CDR3 covers 13 residues. Between the trimmed V and J ends, which lost 5 bases and 0 bases, there was a span of 5 bases. CDR3 residues: CASSLGAKNIQYF. The CDR3 region has the DNA TGTGCCAGCAGTTTGGGAGCCAAAAACATTCAGTACTTC.

The CDR3 sequence: CASSLDGAYVTQYF. The DNA of the CDR3 is TGTGCCAGCAGCTTAGATGGGGCATACGTGACCCAGTACTTC. This rearrangement joins TRBV7-2 to TRBJ2-5; a weak D match, TRBD1 (5 bases). V dropped 1 base and J dropped 7 bases, with 13 bases sitting between them. The CDR3 is made up of 14 amino acids. Germline loops: CDR1 SGHTA, CDR2 FQGNSA.

This clonotype has a single count. V gene TRBV12-3 or TRBV12-4 combines with J gene TRBJ2-1; D is perhaps TRBD1 or TRBD2 (6 bases each). V dropped 7 bases and J dropped 0 bases, with 13 bases sitting between them. The CDR3 extends over 15 amino acids. CDR3 nucleotides: TGTGCCAGCACTCAAGGGGGAGGCTCCTACAATGAGCAGTTCTTC. Its translation: CASTQGGGSYNEQFF.

This clonotype was counted at least ten times. V gene TRBV7-2 combines with J gene TRBJ2-1, with 14 bases aligning to TRBD2. The V gene's germline CDR1 is SGHTA and CDR2 FQGNSA. The J segment lost 4 bases and the V segment lost 5 bases, leaving 7 bases of the junction unmatched. The CDR3 is 17 amino acids. The CDR3 DNA sequence: TGTGCCAGCAGCACCCGAGGACTAGCGGGGGGTTACAATGAGCAGTTCTTC. It yields the protein CASSTRGLAGGYNEQFF. The full variable domain, in which reference TRBV7-2 and TRBJ2-1 provide the parts outside the CDR3, is GAGVSQSPSNKVTEKGKDVELRCDPISGHTALYWYRQSLGQGLEFLIYFQGNSAPDKSGLPSDRFSAERTGGSVSTLTIQRTQQEDSAVYLCASSTRGLAGGYNEQFFGPGTRLTVL.

The CDR3 sequence is CSASGVDSTDTQYF. CDR3 nucleotide sequence: TGCAGTGCTAGTGGAGTCGATAGCACAGATACGCAGTATTTT. The chain uses TRBV20-1 and TRBJ2-3; no reliable D call. The CDR3 runs 14 residues. V lost 3 bases and J 0 bases, leaving 10 bases between the germline ends. CDR1 is DFQATT and CDR2 is SNEGSKA in the germline V gene (reference sequence).

The V and J genes are TRBV11-1 and TRBJ2-3; 9 nucleotides match TRBD2. Trimming removed 4 bases from V and 0 bases from J; junction bases left unmatched: 2. This CDR3 spans 15 amino acids. Germline CDR1 reads SGHAT; CDR2 reads FQDESV (reference sequence). CDR3: CASSSSGTSTDTQYF. The CDR3 nucleotides are TGTGCCAGCAGCTCTAGCGGGACCAGCACAGATACGCAGTATTTT.

The CDR3: CASSEGGPGELFF. The CDR3 nucleotides are TGTGCCAGCAGCGAGGGGGGTCCCGGGGAGCTGTTTTTT. The chain carries TRBV9 and TRBJ2-2; D could derive from TRBD1 or TRBD2 (6 bases each). Germline V CDR1 and CDR2: SGDLS, YYNGEE. This CDR3 is built from 13 residues. V was pared by 3 bases and J by 6 bases, with 9 bases between.

The V gene is TRBV24-1, the J gene TRBJ2-5; D uncertain. The V and J ends lost 4 bases and 4 bases respectively, with 3 bases between them. CDR1 and CDR2 from the germline V gene are KGHDR and SFDVKD. The CDR3 is 11 residues long. The CDR3 region is CATSEGETQYF. The CDR3 DNA reads TGTGCCACCAGTGAGGGAGAGACCCAGTACTTC.

The chain couples TRBV10-3 to TRBJ2-3; D may be TRBD1 or TRBD2 (5 bases each). The V end lost 5 bases, the J end lost 3 bases, and 18 bases lay between the germline ends. This CDR3 contains 16 residues. Germline lookup yields CDR1 ENHRY and CDR2 SYGVKD. The CDR3 DNA reads TGTGCCATCAGTCTAGCCCGGGGCGACACTACAGATACGCAGTATTTT. Encoded protein: CAISLARGDTTDTQYF.

The V call is TRBV19, the J call TRBJ2-7, with D hard to call. Germline CDR1 LNHDA, CDR2 SQIVND (reference sequence). The CDR3 length is 12 residues. The V gene lost 6 bases and the J gene lost 3 bases, with 9 bases spanning the gap. CDR3 nucleotide sequence: TGTGCCAGTAGGTCCCCTGGCTACGAGCAGTACTTC. Translated, it gives CASRSPGYEQYF.